This is a list of T cell receptor beta chains from one sample in a study of blood T cell repertoires in COVID-19. TCRdb keeps only in-frame clones here, not all; method: immunoSEQ multiplex PCR. Of a few hundred thousand clones listed, 70% to 90% are singletons. Sequencing was performed on PBMCs or T cells enriched from blood (not recorded which). The receptors shown here come from a woman in her forties or fifties who had been exposed to COVID-19. CDR3s include the opening cysteine and the closing phenylalanine or tryptophan. The D gene is left open where the match is weak. Clone size is shown for a subset of rows, as once, few, many or a class of expanded clone.

j_call clone_size d_call v_call cdr3_aa cdr3_nt
TRBJ2-7 NA NA TRBV24-1 CATSDPGVPYEQYF TGTGCCACCAGTGACCCCGGGGTGCCCTACGAGCAGTACTTC
TRBJ2-3 NA NA TRBV27 CASRDTHTDTQYF TGTGCCAGCCGGGACACCCACACAGATACGCAGTATTTT
TRBJ1-1 NA NA TRBV27 CASSFHRVDTEAFF TGTGCCAGCAGTTTTCACAGGGTGGATACTGAAGCTTTCTTT
TRBJ1-3 NA TRBD1 TRBV19 CASSHSGQAISSGNTIYF TGTGCCAGTAGTCACTCCGGACAGGCGATTAGCTCTGGAAACACCATATATTTT
TRBJ2-2 NA NA TRBV7-9 CASSPTGRVESTGELFF TGTGCCAGCAGCCCTACGGGCAGGGTCGAGAGCACCGGGGAGCTGTTTTTT
TRBJ2-1 NA TRBD2 TRBV11-2 CASSLVTGGFLNEQFF TGTGCCAGCAGCTTAGTCACCGGGGGGTTCCTCAATGAGCAGTTCTTC
TRBJ1-3 NA TRBD1 TRBV7-6 CASSTRTGVGNTIYF TGTGCCAGCAGCACCCGGACAGGGGTGGGAAACACCATATATTTT
TRBJ1-4 once TRBD1 TRBV4-2 CASSLRQGTGGNEKLFF TGTGCCAGCAGCCTCCGGCAGGGGACAGGGGGGAATGAAAAACTGTTTTTT
TRBJ1-1 NA NA TRBV30 CAWSVVPGTEAFF TGTGCCTGGAGTGTAGTCCCCGGGACAGAAGCTTTCTTT
TRBJ1-2 NA TRBD1 TRBV28 CASRTPTGNYGYTF TGTGCCAGCAGGACCCCGACAGGGAACTATGGCTACACCTTC
TRBJ1-4 NA NA TRBV5-1 CASSLGDSLEKLFF TGCGCCAGCAGCCTGGGGGACTCTCTTGAAAAACTGTTTTTT
TRBJ1-1 NA NA TRBV7-9 CASSRFGGMNTEAFF TGTGCCAGCAGCCGATTTGGGGGGATGAACACTGAAGCTTTCTTT
TRBJ1-5 NA NA TRBV24-1 CATSDSGKSNQPQHF TGTGCCACCAGTGATTCGGGAAAGAGCAATCAGCCCCAGCATTTT
TRBJ1-2 NA NA TRBV9 CASSVDQGNYGYTF TGTGCCAGCAGCGTTGATCAGGGGAACTATGGCTACACCTTC
TRBJ2-5 NA TRBD1 TRBV7-6 CASTSTTPGQGFETQYF TGTGCCAGCACCTCTACCACCCCGGGACAGGGCTTTGAGACCCAGTACTTC
TRBJ1-1 NA NA TRBV18 CASSPASPGMNTEAFF TGTGCCAGCTCACCGGCGTCCCCAGGAATGAACACTGAAGCTTTCTTT
TRBJ2-1 NA TRBD2 TRBV6-5 CAGRGGPDEQFF TGTGCCGGGCGGGGGGGCCCCGATGAGCAGTTCTTC
TRBJ1-1 NA TRBD1 TRBV5-1 CASSLADRGNTEAFF TGCGCCAGCAGCTTGGCGGACAGGGGTAACACTGAAGCTTTCTTT
TRBJ2-5 NA TRBD2 TRBV30 CAWSVPSGGLQETQYF TGTGCCTGGAGTGTACCAAGCGGGGGGTTACAAGAGACCCAGTACTTC
TRBJ2-3 NA NA TRBV28 CARSEDTQYF TGTGCCAGGAGTGAGGATACGCAGTATTTT
TRBJ1-2 NA NA TRBV10-3 CAISDQGNYGYTF TGTGCCATCAGTGATCAGGGGAACTATGGCTACACCTTC
TRBJ1-1 NA NA TRBV6-5 CASSYARNTEAFF TGTGCCAGCAGTTACGCCAGGAACACTGAAGCTTTCTTT
TRBJ1-2 few NA TRBV6-5 CASAFSGVAYGYTF TGTGCCAGCGCATTTTCAGGGGTGGCCTATGGCTACACCTTC
TRBJ1-6 few NA TRBV30 CAWSARLSRGSYNSPLHF TGTGCCTGGAGTGCCCGACTAAGCCGGGGATCCTATAATTCACCCCTCCACTTT
TRBJ1-2 once TRBD1 TRBV6-5 CASSLGQGRRGYTF TGTGCCAGCAGCCTAGGACAGGGAAGGAGGGGCTACACCTTC
TRBJ1-1 few NA TRBV7-8 CASSGTTEAFF TGTGCCAGCAGCGGGACAACTGAAGCTTTCTTT
TRBJ1-4 NA TRBD1 TRBV4-2 CASSQERGQGLDEKLFF TGTGCCAGCAGCCAAGAAAGGGGACAGGGTCTTGATGAAAAACTGTTTTTT
TRBJ1-1 NA NA TRBV10-3 CAISESAVRSTEAFF TGTGCCATCAGTGAGTCTGCGGTGAGGAGCACTGAAGCTTTCTTT
TRBJ1-1 once TRBD1 TRBV6-2/TRBV6-3 CASSRQGGFTEAFF TGTGCCAGCAGCCGACAGGGTGGATTTACTGAAGCTTTCTTT
TRBJ1-6 NA TRBD1 TRBV23-1 CASRPDRINSPLHF TGCGCCAGCAGGCCGGACAGGATAAATTCACCCCTCCACTTT
TRBJ2-3 NA NA TRBV4-3 CASSQGLGGFTQYF TGCGCCAGCAGCCAAGGGTTAGGAGGCTTTACGCAGTATTTT
TRBJ2-1 NA TRBD1 TRBV6-5 CASRRTGIYNEQFF TGTGCCAGCAGACGGACAGGGATCTACAATGAGCAGTTCTTC
TRBJ2-1 NA TRBD2 TRBV11-2 CASSIGQLAGANEQFF TGTGCCAGCAGCATCGGACAGCTAGCGGGGGCGAATGAGCAGTTCTTC
TRBJ2-6 NA TRBD1 TRBV10-3 CAISESRSPGGEGSGANVLTF TGTGCCATCAGTGAGTCACGATCACCAGGGGGCGAAGGCTCTGGGGCCAACGTCCTGACTTTC
TRBJ1-2 NA NA TRBV2 CASSRGGGLHYGYTF TGTGCCAGCAGCCGCGGGGGCGGGCTTCACTATGGCTACACCTTC
TRBJ2-3 NA NA TRBV19 CASSPPSSDTQYF TGTGCCAGTAGTCCCCCTTCCTCCGATACGCAGTATTTT
TRBJ1-2 NA NA TRBV30 CAWSGSDYGYTF TGTGCCTGGAGCGGGTCTGACTATGGCTACACCTTC
TRBJ2-1 NA NA TRBV5-8 CASSVGAQVYNEQFF TGTGCCAGCAGCGTGGGAGCACAGGTATACAATGAGCAGTTCTTC
TRBJ1-2 NA TRBD1 TRBV4-3 CASSQDLGQGAGYTF TGCGCCAGCAGCCAAGATTTGGGACAGGGGGCTGGCTACACCTTC
TRBJ1-5 NA NA TRBV27 CASSLSRARHQPQHF TGTGCCAGCAGTTTATCCAGGGCTCGTCATCAGCCCCAGCATTTT
TRBJ1-1 NA NA TRBV19 CASSIGSPPKDTEAFF TGTGCCAGTAGTATCGGGTCTCCCCCCAAGGACACTGAAGCTTTCTTT
TRBJ1-2 NA NA TRBV28 CATGGGLIYGYTF TGTGCCACGGGCGGAGGGCTCATCTATGGCTACACCTTC